This T cell receptor beta chain appears in the sequencing data of a study of blood T cell repertoires in COVID-19. Study overall: Specimens from acute and convalescent COVID-19 originated in the United States, Italy and Spain. The analysed material was cDNA or gDNA that came from T cells, B-cell-depleted T cells, or PBMCs.

Original methodology: Estimates of nucleated cell counts were drawn from the amplification of reference gene primers. The protocol was immunoSEQ multiplex PCR, while the TCRdb copy is restricted to in-frame clones and leaves out a portion. The D gene and trimming were derived from the DNA, and the V and J assignments and clone size from that table. The data show 400,000 or so clones, 70% to 90% seen once. Followed longitudinally, the Seattle patients had been enrolled during active infection. The V and J ends lost 1 base and 6 bases, in that order; junction bases with no gene match: 6. This CDR3 comprises 15 residues. Germline V lookup: CDR1 SGHNT, CDR2 YYREEE (reference sequence).

The clonotype comes from a man aged 18 to 35 with COVID-19, enrolled during active disease. Source material: peripheral blood. This chain joins TRBV5-4 and TRBJ2-3, with 9 bases fitting TRBD2. The chain's CDR3 is CASSLRASGTDTQYF. DNA for the CDR3: TGTGCCAGCAGCTTGCGGGCTAGCGGGACTGATACGCAGTATTTT.